This T cell receptor (beta chain) is drawn from a study of TIL therapy for anti-PD-1-resistant metastatic lung cancer. Across the whole study: Tumors had a median PD-L1 proportion score of less than 6.5%. Study results and limitations: Compared with baseline intratumoral T cells, expanded TIL cultures were more clonal and less diverse (around 5.7% vs 31%).

The ends lost 5 bases at V and 3 bases at J; junction bases unmatched: 2. From germline, CDR1 is SGHNT and CDR2 YENEEA. CDR3 length: 14 amino acids. About this clone itself: Its antigen is undetermined.

The time point denotes: pre-treatment sample, taken before nivolumab and TIL therapy. The tumor samples were excised metastases, mostly pleural nodules or supraclavicular lymph nodes. Progressing patients received lymphodepletion, expanded TIL infusion and IL-2. The libraries were made with immunoSEQ v3. Method: immunoSEQ multiplex PCR; TCRdb's copy keeps in-frame clones and lacks some. The sample lists about 100,000 clones; 55% to 75% were seen once. The specimen was tumor tissue, collected at baseline. V and J are TRBV11-3 and TRBJ2-2, with 8 positions matching TRBD2. The clonotype comes from a person aged 25 to 80 with non-small cell lung cancer. This CDR3 is CASSPGGDTGELFF. The CDR3 DNA follows: TGTGCCAGCAGCCCGGGGGGGGACACCGGGGAGCTGTTTTTT.